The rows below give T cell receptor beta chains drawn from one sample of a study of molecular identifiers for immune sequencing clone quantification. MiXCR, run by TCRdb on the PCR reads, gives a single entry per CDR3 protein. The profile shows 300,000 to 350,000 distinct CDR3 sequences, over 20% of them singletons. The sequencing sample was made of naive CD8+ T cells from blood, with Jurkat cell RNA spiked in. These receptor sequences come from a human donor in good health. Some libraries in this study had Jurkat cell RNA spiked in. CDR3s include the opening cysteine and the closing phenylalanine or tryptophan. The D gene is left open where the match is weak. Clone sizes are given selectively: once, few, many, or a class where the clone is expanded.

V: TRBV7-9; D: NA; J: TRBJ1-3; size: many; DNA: TGTGCCAGCAGCCCGAAAATAGGCAGCTCCCCTGGAAACACCATATATTTT; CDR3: CASSPKIGSSPGNTIYF
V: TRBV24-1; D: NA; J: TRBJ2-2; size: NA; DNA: TGTGCCACCAGTGATTGGGGGGCCACGAACACCGGGGAGCTGTTTTTT; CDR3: CATSDWGATNTGELFF
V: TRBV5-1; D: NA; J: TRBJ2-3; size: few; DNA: TGCGCCAGCAGCAGCACTCAGGGGCAACCAGATGCGCAGTATTTT; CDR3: CASSSTQGQPDAQYF
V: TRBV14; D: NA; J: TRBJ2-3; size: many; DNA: TGTGCCAGCAGCGATGACGACTCAGGGTTCACAGATACGCAGTATTTT; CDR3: CASSDDDSGFTDTQYF
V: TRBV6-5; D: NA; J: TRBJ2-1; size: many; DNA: TGTGCCAGCAGGGGGTGGCGGACGGGTGAGGGTAGTGAGCAGTTCTTC; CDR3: CASRGWRTGEGSEQFF
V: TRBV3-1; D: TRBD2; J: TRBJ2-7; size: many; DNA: TGTGCCAGCAGCCCCTTCGGGACTAGTGTTCGGTACGAGCAGTACTTC; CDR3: CASSPFGTSVRYEQYF
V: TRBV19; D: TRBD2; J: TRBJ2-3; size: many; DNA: TGTGCCAGTAGCCTTAGCGGGGGGGCCTTGGATACGCAGTATTTT; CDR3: CASSLSGGALDTQYF
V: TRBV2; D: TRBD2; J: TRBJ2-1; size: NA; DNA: TGTGCCAGCAGGTCACTAGCGGGAAACAATGAGCAGTTCTTC; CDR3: CASRSLAGNNEQFF
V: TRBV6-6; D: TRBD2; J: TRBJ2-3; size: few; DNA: TGTGCCAGCAGCTCCGGTGGTGGCGGGAGGGCAGATACGCAGTATTTT; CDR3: CASSSGGGGRADTQYF
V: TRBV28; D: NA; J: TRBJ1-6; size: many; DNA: TGTGCCAGCAGCTCGGACACCGATAATTCACCCCTCCACTTT; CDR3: CASSSDTDNSPLHF
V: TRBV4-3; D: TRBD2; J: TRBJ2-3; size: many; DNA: TGCGCCAGCAGCCAAGATAGCCCAGCGGGGGGGCCGGATACGCAGTATTTT; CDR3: CASSQDSPAGGPDTQYF
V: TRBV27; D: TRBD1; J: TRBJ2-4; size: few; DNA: TGTGCCAGCAGTTTGCTGACAGGGCATAGGTTGGGCAAAAACATTCAGTACTTC; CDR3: CASSLLTGHRLGKNIQYF
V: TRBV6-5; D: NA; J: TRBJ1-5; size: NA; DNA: TGTGCCAGCGGTTACGTGGGTCCAGGCTCCAATCAGCCCCAGCATTTT; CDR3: CASGYVGPGSNQPQHF
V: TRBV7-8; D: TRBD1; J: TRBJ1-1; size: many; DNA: TGTGCCAGCAGCTTTTTTGGACAGGGAGAAAAGCACACTGAAGCTTTCTTT; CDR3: CASSFFGQGEKHTEAFF
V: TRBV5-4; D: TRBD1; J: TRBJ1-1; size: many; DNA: TGTGCCAGCAGCGCACAGGGGTTGAACACTGAAGCTTTCTTT; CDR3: CASSAQGLNTEAFF
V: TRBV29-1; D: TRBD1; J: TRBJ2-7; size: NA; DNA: TGCAGCGGCCCGGGACAGCCCCCCGAGCAGTACTTC; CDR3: CSGPGQPPEQYF
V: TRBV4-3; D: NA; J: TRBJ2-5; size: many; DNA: TGCGCCAGCAGCCAAGATACAGCGGATGGGGAGACCCAGTACTTC; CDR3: CASSQDTADGETQYF
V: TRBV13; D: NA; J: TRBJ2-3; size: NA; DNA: TGTGCCAGCAGCCCAACAACCGGGTCCCCAACAGCAGATACGCAGTATTTT; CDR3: CASSPTTGSPTADTQYF
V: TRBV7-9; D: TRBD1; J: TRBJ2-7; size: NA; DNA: TGTGCCAGCAGCCGGTGGGACAGTGGGTACGAGCAGTACTTC; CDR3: CASSRWDSGYEQYF
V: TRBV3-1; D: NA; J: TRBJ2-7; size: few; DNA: TGTGCCAGCAGCCAAGAGGGACGCCCTTTCGAGCAGTACTTC; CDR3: CASSQEGRPFEQYF